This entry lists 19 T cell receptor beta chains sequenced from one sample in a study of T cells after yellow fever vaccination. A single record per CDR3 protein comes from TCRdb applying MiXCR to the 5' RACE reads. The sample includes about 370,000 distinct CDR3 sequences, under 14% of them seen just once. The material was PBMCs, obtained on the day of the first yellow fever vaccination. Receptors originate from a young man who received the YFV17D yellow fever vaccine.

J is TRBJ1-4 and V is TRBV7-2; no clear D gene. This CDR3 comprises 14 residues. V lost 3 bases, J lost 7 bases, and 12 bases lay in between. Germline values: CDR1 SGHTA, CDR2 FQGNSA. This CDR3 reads CASSLRRVPEKLFF. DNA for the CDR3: TGTGCCAGCAGCTTGAGGCGGGTACCTGAAAAACTGTTTTTT.

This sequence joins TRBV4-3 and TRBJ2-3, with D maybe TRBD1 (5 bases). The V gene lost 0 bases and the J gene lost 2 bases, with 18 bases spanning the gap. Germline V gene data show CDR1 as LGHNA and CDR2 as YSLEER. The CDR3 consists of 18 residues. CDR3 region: CASSQEGWVPDTTDTQYF. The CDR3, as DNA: TGCGCCAGCAGCCAAGAGGGGTGGGTCCCGGACACCACAGATACGCAGTATTTT.

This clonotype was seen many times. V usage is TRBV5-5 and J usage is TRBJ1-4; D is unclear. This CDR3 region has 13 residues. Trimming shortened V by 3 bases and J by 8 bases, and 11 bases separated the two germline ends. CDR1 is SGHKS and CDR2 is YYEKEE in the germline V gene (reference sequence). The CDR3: CASSSVMREKLFF. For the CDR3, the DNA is TGTGCCAGCAGCTCGGTGATGAGGGAAAAACTGTTTTTT. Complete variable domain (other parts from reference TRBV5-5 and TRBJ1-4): DAGVTQSPTHLIKTRGQQVTLRCSPISGHKSVSWYQQVLGQGPQFIFQYYEKEERGRGNFPDRFSARQFPNYSSELNVNALLLGDSALYLCASSSVMREKLFFGSGTQLSVL.

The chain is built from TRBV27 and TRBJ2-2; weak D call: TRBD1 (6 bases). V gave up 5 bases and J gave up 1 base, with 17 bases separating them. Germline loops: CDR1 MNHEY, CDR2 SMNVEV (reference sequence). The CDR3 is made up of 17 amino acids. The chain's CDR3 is CASSLPQGSENTGELFF. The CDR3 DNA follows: TGTGCCAGCAGTCTACCCCAGGGGTCGGAGAACACCGGGGAGCTGTTTTTT.

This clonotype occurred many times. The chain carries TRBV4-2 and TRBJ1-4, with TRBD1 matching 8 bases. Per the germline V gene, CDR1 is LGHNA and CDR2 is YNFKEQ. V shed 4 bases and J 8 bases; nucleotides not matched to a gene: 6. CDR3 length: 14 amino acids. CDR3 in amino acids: CASSPQGAQEKLFF. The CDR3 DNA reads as TGTGCCAGCAGCCCGCAGGGGGCTCAAGAAAAACTGTTTTTT.

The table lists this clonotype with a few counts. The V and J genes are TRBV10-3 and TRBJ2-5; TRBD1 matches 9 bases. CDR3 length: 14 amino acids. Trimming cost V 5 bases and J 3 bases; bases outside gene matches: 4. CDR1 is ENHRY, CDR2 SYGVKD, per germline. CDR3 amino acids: CAISQRDREETQYF. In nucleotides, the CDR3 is TGTGCCATCAGTCAAAGGGACAGGGAAGAGACCCAGTACTTC.

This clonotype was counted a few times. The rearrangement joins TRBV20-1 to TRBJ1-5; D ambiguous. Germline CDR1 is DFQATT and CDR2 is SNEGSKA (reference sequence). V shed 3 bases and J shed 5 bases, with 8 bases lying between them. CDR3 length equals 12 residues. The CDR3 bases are TGCAGTGCTAGTTTGGGGTATCAGCCCCAGCATTTT. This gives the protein CSASLGYQPQHF.

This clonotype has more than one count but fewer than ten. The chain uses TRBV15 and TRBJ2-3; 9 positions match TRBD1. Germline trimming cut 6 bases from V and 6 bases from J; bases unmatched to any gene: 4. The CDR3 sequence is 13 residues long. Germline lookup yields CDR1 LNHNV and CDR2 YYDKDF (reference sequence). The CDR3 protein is CATSRDREDTQYF. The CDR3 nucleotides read TGTGCCACCAGTAGGGACAGGGAGGATACGCAGTATTTT.

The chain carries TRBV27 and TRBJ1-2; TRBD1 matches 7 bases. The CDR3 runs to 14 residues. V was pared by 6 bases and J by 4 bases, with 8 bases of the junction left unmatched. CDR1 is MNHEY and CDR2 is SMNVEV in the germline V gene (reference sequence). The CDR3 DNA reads TGTGCCAGCAGCCCACAGGGGAGCGCCTATGGCTACACCTTC. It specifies CASSPQGSAYGYTF.

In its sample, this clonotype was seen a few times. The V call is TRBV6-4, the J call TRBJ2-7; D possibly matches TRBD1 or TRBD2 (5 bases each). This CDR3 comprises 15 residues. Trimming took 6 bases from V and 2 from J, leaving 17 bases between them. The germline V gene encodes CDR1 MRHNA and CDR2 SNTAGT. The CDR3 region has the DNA TGTGCCAGCAGCCACGCGAGGGGCGAGCCCTACGAGCAGTACGTC. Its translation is CASSHARGEPYEQYV.

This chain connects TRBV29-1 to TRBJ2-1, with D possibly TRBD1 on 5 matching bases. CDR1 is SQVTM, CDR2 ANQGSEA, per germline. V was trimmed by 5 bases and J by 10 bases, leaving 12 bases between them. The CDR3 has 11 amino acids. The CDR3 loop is CSVSLRQEQFF. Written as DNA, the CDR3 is TGCAGCGTTTCCTTAAGACAGGAGCAGTTCTTC.

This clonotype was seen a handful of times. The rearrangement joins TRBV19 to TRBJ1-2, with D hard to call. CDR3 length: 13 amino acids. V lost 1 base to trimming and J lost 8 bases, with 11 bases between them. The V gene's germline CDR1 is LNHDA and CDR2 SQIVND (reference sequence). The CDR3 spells CASSIVPGIGYTF. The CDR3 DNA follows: TGTGCCAGTAGTATAGTTCCGGGAATAGGCTACACCTTC.

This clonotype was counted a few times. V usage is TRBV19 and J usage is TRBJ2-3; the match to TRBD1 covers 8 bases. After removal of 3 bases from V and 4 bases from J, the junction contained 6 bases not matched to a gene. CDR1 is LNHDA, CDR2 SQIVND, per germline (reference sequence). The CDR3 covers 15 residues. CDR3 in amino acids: CASSIPGQGPDTQYF. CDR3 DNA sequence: TGTGCCAGTAGTATCCCCGGACAGGGCCCAGATACGCAGTATTTT. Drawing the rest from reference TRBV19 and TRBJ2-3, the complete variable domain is DGGITQSPKYLFRKEGQNVTLSCEQNLNHDAMYWYRQDPGQGLRLIYYSQIVNDFQKGDIAEGYSVSREKKESFPLTVTSAQKNPTAFYLCASSIPGQGPDTQYFGPGTRLTVL.

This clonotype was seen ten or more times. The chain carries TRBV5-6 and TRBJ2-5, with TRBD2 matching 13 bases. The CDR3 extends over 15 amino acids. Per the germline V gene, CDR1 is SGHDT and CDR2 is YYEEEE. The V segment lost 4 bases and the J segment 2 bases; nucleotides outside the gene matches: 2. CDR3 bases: TGTGCCAGCAGCCAGGGACTAGCGGGACAAGAGACCCAGTACTTC. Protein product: CASSQGLAGQETQYF.

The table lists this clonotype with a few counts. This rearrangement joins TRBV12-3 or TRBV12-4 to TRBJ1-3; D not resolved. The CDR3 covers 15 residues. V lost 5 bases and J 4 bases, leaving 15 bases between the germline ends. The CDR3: CASSPAARLGNTIYF. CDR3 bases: TGTGCCAGCAGTCCCGCCGCCCGGTTGGGAAACACCATATATTTT.

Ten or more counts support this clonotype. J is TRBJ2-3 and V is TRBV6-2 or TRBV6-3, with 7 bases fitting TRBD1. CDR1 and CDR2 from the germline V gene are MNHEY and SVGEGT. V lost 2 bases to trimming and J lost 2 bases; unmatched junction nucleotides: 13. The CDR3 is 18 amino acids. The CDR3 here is CASSYRWTGRGITDTQYF. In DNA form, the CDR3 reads TGTGCCAGCAGTTACCGATGGACAGGTCGGGGAATCACAGATACGCAGTATTTT.

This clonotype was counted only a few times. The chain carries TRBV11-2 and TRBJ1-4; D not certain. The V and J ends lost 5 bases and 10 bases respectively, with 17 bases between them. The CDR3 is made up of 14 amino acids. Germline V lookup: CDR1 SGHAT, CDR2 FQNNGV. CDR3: CASSPAGLIGKLFF. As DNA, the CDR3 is TGTGCCAGCAGCCCCGCTGGTTTGATCGGAAAACTGTTTTTT.

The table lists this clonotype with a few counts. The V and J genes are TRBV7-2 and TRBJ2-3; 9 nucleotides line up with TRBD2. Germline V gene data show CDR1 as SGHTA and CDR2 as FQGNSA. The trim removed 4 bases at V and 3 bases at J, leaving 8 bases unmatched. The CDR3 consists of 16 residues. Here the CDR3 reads CASSSAPSGATDTQYF. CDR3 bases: TGTGCCAGCAGCTCCGCCCCTAGCGGGGCAACAGATACGCAGTATTTT.

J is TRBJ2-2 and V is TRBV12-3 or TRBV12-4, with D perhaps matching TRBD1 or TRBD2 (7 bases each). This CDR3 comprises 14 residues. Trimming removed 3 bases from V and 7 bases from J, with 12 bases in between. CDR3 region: CASSFRGGVGELFF. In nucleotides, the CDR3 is TGTGCCAGCAGTTTCAGGGGGGGTGTCGGGGAGCTGTTTTTT.